This TCR beta chain stems from a study of shared clonotypes between healthy human individuals (dated by TCRdb to about 2020). Some background on the complete study: A couple of women and a few men aged 18 to 49 years were included in the cohort. Leukapheresis yielded between about 0.8 and 9.5 billion PBMCs per donor. Different laboratories and diverse techniques were used to prepare libraries and sequence TCR repertoires, to increase sequencing depth and limit assay-specific biases. For each donor, three plates each were used for CD4 naive and CD4 memory, two plates were used for CD8 naive, and one plate was used for CD8 memory. To estimate repertoire size and how much clonotype sharing occurs between individuals, the study deeply sequenced the blood TCR repertoires of 5 or 6 healthy adults. The paper's findings and limits, for the study overall: Sampling was limited to blood, and TCR repertoires in tissue likely differ from TCR repertoires in blood. Sharing across a few donors was observed for approximately 5% of naive CD4, over 3% of naive CD8, 2% to 2.5% of memory CD4, and about 0.38% of memory CD8 clonotypes. Naive subsets generally had larger estimated clonotype richness than memory subsets did. Higher generation probabilities were observed for clonotypes shared by all four sorted-subset donors than for non-shared clonotypes. The genetic and exposure-history diversity represented was limited by the small number of donors. Even with the large sequencing depth, rarefaction of the sorted-subset datasets indicated that sequencing was incomplete. Pairwise subsampling indicated that sequencing depth was expected to affect the degree of clonotype sharing among donors.

The donors were healthy, HIV-negative adults who had no recently reported acute infections or vaccinations. Every donor was a Caucasian adult residing in Nashville, Tennessee, USA. Magnetic negative selection was used to enrich CD4+ T cells, after which naive cells were positively selected on CD45RA and the negative fraction became the memory subset. Blood was collected by leukapheresis, and PBMCs were isolated by Ficoll-Histopaque density gradient centrifugation and then cryopreserved in liquid nitrogen vapor phase. Purity and quantity of every magnetically sorted T cell population were checked by analytical flow cytometry. Genomic DNA was isolated from each sorted fraction and quantified by UV absorbance on a Nanodrop 2000c. Using the deep immunoSEQ assay, multiplex PCR amplified TCR CDR3 regions from genomic DNA. Genomic DNA extracted from each cell subset was distributed evenly over all wells of several immunoSEQ 96-well plates, and each plate served as one replicate. For sorted subsets, around 200 ng genomic DNA, equal to 30,000 to 35,000 T cell genomes, was loaded into each replicate PCR. Purified libraries were quantified with a Qubit 3.0 fluorometer, sized on a Bioanalyzer 2100, and re-quantified with the KAPA Library Quantification kit. A separate single-read 150-cycle Illumina NextSeq 550 flow cell was used to sequence each immunoSEQ 96-well plate. The original pipeline was this. The immunoSEQ output contained only junctional sequences without quality scores, so filtering could not match that applied to full-length reads. Sequences were annotated with PyIR, a Python wrapper for IgBLAST v1.9, and V/J genes and CDR3 were assigned using IMGT germline references. Reads were removed for weak V/J assignments (E-value above 1e-6), missing CDR3, stop codons, out-of-frame junctions, or ambiguous translated residues. A V3J clonotype was defined by an identical inferred V gene, J gene, and CDR3 amino acid sequence. Percentage overlap between repertoires was calculated by dividing the number of shared unique clonotypes by the size of the smaller repertoire. RTK rarefaction, the Chao1 estimator, and Recon v2.1 estimates of unobserved clonotypes were used to assess repertoire richness. Generation probabilities for all TCRbeta clonotypes obtained by the gDNA method from a handful of donors were computed using OLGA. TCRdb re-hosts the immuneACCESS table, in-frame sequences only. Its copies lack some clones; in the studies checked, an unresolved V gene accounts for under half of them, and the cause for the rest is not known. Clone size and V and J calls were adopted from that table, with D and trimming inferred from the DNA. The sample table lists some 2,500,000 clones, 90% to 95% of them with a count of one. The top ten hold approximately 0.37% of the sample.

This clone showed up just once. What antigen it recognizes has not been identified. It has no much larger one-base neighbor in the sample; base qualities were not kept. Trimming takes 8 bases off V and 1 base off J; junction bases not matched to a gene: 8. The CDR3 measures 15 amino acids from cysteine to phenylalanine. Only the CDR3 part of the read is kept: 45 bases, read in frame from the first base. According to the germline V gene, CDR1 reads MGHDK and CDR2 reads SYGVNS. This clonotype was obtained from a man younger than 35 in good health. Some clones in this sample may be carry-over from other donors' samples. This sequence uses TRBV25-1 and TRBJ2-1; TRBD2 aligns with 7 central bases. The material sequenced was naive CD4+ T cells from PBMCs. The cell subset or site label, read with the paper, signifies: CD45RA+ positively selected. The CDR3 protein is CASGVAGLSYNEQFF. In nucleotide form, the sequence is TGTGCCAGCGGGGTGGCGGGACTATCCTACAATGAGCAGTTCTTC. Supplemented by the reference TRBV25-1 and TRBJ2-1 proteins around the CDR3, the complete variable domain is EADIYQTPRYLVIGTGKKITLECSQTMGHDKMYWYQQDPGMELHLIHYSYGVNSTEKGDLSSESTVSRIRTEHFPLTLESARPSHTSQYLCASGVAGLSYNEQFFGPGTRLTVL.